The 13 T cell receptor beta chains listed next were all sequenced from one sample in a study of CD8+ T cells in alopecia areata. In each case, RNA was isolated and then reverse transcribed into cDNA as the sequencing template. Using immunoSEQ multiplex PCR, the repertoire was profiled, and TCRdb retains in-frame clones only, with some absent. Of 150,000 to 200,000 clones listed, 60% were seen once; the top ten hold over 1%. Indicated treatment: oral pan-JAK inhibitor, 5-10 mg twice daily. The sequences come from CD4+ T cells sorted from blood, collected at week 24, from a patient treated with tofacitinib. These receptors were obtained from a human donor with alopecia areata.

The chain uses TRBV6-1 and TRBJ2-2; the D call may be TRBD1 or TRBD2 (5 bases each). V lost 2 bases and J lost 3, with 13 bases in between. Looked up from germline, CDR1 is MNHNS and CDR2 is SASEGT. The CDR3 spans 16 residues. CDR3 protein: CASSEPQGRYTGELFF. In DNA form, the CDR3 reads TGTGCCAGCAGTGAACCCCAGGGACGCTACACCGGGGAGCTGTTTTTT.

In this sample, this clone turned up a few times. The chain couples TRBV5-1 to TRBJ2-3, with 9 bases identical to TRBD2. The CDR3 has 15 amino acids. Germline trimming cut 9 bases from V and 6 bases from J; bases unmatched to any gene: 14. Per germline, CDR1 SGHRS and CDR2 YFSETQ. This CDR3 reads CATSPSGERWDTQYF. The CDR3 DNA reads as TGCGCCACCAGTCCTAGCGGGGAGAGGTGGGATACGCAGTATTTT.

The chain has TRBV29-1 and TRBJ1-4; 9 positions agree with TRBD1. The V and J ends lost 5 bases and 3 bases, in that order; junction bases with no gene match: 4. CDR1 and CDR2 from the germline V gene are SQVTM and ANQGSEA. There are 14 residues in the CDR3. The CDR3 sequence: CSVPGQGSNEKLFF. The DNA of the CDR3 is TGCAGCGTTCCGGGACAGGGATCTAATGAAAAACTGTTTTTT. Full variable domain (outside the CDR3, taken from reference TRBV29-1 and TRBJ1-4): SAVISQKPSRDICQRGTSLTIQCQVDSQVTMMFWYRQQPGQSLTLIATANQGSEATYESGFVIDKFPISRPNLTFSTLTVSNMSPEDSSIYLCSVPGQGSNEKLFFGSGTQLSVL.

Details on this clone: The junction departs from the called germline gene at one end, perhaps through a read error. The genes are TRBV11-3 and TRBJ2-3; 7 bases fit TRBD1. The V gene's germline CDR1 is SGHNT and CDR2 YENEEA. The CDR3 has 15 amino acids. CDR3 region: CASSLEGQATDTQYF. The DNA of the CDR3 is TGTGCCAGCAGTTTAGAAGGACAGGCCACAGATACGCAGTATTTT.

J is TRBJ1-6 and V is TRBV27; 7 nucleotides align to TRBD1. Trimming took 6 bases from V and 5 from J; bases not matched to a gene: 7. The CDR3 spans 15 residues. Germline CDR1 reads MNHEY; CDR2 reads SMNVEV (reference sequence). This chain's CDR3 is CASRATGADNSPLHF. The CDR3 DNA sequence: TGTGCCAGCAGGGCCACAGGGGCCGATAATTCACCCCTCCACTTT.

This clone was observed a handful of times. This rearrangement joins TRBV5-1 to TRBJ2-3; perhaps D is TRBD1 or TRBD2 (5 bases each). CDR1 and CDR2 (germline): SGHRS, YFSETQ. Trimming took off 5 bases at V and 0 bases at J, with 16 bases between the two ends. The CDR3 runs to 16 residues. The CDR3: CASSPEGLTSTDTQYF. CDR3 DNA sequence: TGCGCCAGCAGTCCAGAGGGGCTCACTAGCACAGATACGCAGTATTTT.

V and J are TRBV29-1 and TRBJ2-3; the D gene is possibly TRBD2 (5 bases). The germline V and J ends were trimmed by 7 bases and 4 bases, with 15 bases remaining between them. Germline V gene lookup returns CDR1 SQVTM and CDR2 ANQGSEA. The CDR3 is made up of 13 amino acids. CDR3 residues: CSADRGSADTQYF. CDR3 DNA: TGCAGCGCTGACCGAGGGAGTGCAGATACGCAGTATTTT.

CDR3 DNA sequence: TGTGCCAGCAGTGAGGCGACAGGAGGCGGCTACACCTTC. Its protein is CASSEATGGGYTF. V is TRBV2 and J is TRBJ1-2, with a tentative D call TRBD1 (6 bases). This CDR3 contains 13 residues. The V gene's germline CDR1 is SNHLY and CDR2 FYNNEI. Trimming took 3 bases from V and 8 from J, leaving 13 bases between them.

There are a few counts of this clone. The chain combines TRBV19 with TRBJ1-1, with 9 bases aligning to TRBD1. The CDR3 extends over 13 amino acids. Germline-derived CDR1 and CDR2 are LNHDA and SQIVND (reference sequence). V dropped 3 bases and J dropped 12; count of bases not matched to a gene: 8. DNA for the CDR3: TGTGCCAGTAGTATTAACCCGGGACAGGGTACTTTCTTT. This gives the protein CASSINPGQGTFF.

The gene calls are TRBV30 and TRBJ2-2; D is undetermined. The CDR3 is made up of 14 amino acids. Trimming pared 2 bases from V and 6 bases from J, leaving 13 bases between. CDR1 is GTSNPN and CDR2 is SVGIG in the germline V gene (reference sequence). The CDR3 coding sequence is TGTGCCTGGAGTATCAGGATCCCCGCCGGGGAGCTGTTTTTT. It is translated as CAWSIRIPAGELFF.

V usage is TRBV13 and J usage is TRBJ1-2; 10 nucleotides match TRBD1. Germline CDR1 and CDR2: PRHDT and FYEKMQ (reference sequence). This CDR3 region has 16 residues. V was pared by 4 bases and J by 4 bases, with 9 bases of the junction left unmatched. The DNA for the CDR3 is TGTGCCAGCAGCTCCCCGGGACAGGGGATAGGCTATGGCTACACCTTC. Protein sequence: CASSSPGQGIGYGYTF.

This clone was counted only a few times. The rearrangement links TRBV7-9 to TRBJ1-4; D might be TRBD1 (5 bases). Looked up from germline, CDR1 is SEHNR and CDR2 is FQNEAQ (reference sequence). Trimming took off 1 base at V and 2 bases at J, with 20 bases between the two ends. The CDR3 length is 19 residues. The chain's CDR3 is CASSLGLTGGISTNEKLFF. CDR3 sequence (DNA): TGTGCCAGCAGCTTAGGGCTCACAGGAGGGATCTCGACTAATGAAAAACTGTTTTTT.

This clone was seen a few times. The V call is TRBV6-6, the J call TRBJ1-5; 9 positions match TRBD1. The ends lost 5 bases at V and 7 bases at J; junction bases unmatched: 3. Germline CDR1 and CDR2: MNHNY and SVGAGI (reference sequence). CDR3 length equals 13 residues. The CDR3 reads CASSDRGGQPQHF. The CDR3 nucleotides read TGTGCCAGCAGTGACAGGGGGGGCCAGCCCCAGCATTTT.